The source of this T cell receptor (beta chain) is a study of glioma-infiltrating T cells after dendritic cell vaccination. The CDR3 has 15 amino acids. V was shortened by 5 bases and J by 5 bases, with 18 bases between the two germline ends. Germline V gives CDR1 SGHNT, CDR2 YENEEA. Generated by immunoSEQ multiplex PCR, the TCRdb table keeps only in-frame clones and is missing some. The table lists 55,000 to 75,000 clones, roughly four fifths of them singletons, with approximately 14% in the top ten. Sample time point: after dendritic cell vaccination, including at tumor progression/relapse. The sample in question was blood, obtained after dendritic cell vaccination. The chain uses TRBV11-3 and TRBJ1-1; unclear D gene. This sequence originates from a human donor with glioblastoma. CDR3 coding DNA: TGTGCCAGCAGCCCAAGATCGACCAGGCCTACTGAAGCTTTCTTT. Translation gives CASSPRSTRPTEAFF.